The subject of this entry is one T cell receptor beta chain. Antigen: not known. The sample is drawn from a study of response to subunit inactivated influenza vaccine. Study results and caveats: Each seasonal influenza vaccination recruits few new T cells, the authors suggested.

TCRdb analysed the RT-PCR reads with MiXCR anew, one entry per CDR3 protein. The profile shows some 200,000 distinct CDR3 sequences, roughly 12% of them singletons. This sample also belongs to another study, concerning T cells expressing NK-cell markers. That paper notes: TCR beta cDNA was generated via 5'RACE template switching incorporating UMIs.

This receptor was taken from a man over 45 who received an inactivated influenza vaccine. Sequences were derived from CD8+ T cells sorted from PBMCs, sampled about 11 days after vaccination.

The CDR3 reads CATSRRTSGATGELFF. DNA of the CDR3: TGTGCCACCAGCAGGAGGACTAGCGGGGCCACCGGGGAGCTGTTTTTT. This chain links TRBV15 with TRBJ2-2; 12 bases fit TRBD2. This CDR3 has 16 amino acids. Germline assignment: CDR1 LNHNV and CDR2 YYDKDF (reference sequence). V lost 3 bases, J lost 4 bases, and 3 bases stayed unmatched.